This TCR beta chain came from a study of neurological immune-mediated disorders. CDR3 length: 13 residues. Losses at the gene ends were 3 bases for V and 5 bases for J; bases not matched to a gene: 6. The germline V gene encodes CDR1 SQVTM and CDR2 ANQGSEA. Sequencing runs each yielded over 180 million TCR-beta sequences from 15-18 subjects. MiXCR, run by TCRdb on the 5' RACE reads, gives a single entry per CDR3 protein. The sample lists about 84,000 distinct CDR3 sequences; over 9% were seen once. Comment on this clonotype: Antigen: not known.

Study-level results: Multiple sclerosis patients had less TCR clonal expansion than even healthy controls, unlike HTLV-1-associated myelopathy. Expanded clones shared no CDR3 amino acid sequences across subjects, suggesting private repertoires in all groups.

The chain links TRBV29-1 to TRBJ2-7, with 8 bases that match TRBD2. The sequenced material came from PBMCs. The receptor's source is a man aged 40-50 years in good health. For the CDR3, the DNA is TGCAGCGTTGATGCGGGGGGTTCCCACGAGCAGTACTTC. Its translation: CSVDAGGSHEQYF.